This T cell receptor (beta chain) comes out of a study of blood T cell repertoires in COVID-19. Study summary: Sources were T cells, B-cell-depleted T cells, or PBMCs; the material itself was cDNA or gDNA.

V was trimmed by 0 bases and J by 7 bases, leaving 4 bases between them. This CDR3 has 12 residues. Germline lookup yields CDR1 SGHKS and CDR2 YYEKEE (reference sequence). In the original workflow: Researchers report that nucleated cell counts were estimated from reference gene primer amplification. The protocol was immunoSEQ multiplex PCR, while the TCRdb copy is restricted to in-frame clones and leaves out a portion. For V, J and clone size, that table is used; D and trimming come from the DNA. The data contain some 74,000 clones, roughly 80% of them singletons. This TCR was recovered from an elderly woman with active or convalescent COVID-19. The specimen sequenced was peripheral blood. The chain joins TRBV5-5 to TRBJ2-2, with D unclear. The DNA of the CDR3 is TGTGCCAGCAGCTTGGCCGTCGGGGAGCTGTTTTTT. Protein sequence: CASSLAVGELFF.